The rows below give T cell receptor beta chains drawn from one sample of a study of T cell responses to AZD1222 COVID-19 vaccine. Sequenced by immunoSEQ multiplex PCR; TCRdb stores in-frame clones only, minus some. The data hold approximately 67,000 clones, with 83% observed a single time. The material was peripheral blood, obtained 28 days after the second AZD1222 dose. The receptor set was obtained from an adult who received the AZD1222 COVID-19 vaccine. Each CDR3 is given with its conserved first and last residue. The D gene is left open where the match is weak.

d_call j_call v_call cdr3_nt cdr3_aa
- TRBJ2-7 TRBV25-1 TGTGCCAGCAGTGAATTGGGTTTGTACGAGCAGTACTTC CASSELGLYEQYF
TRBD1 TRBJ2-1 TRBV6-5 TGTGCCAGCAGACTAGCCGGGACAGGGTATTATGAGCAGTTCTTC CASRLAGTGYYEQFF
- TRBJ2-1 TRBV11-2 TGTGCCAGCAGCCCTACAGGGATCGCCTACAATGAGCAGTTCTTC CASSPTGIAYNEQFF
- TRBJ1-2 TRBV25-1 TGTGCCAGCAGTGATTACAGGGTCTACACCTTC CASSDYRVYTF
- TRBJ1-1 TRBV19 TGTGCCAGTAGTACTGACTCGGGGGTGGAGGGCACTGAAGCTTTCTTT CASSTDSGVEGTEAFF
- TRBJ2-7 TRBV5-1 TGCGCCAGCAGCATCCAATGGGGGGTAGGAAACGAGCAGTACTTC CASSIQWGVGNEQYF
- TRBJ2-5 TRBV11-2 TGTGCCAGTGCGGGACCCCAAGAGACCCAGTACTTC CASAGPQETQYF
- TRBJ2-7 TRBV7-8 TGTGCCAGCAGCTTAGATGGATCCTACGAGCAGTACTTC CASSLDGSYEQYF
- TRBJ2-1 TRBV12-3/TRBV12-4 TGTGCCAGCAGCCTGGGGGCCTACAATGAGCAGTTCTTC CASSLGAYNEQFF
- TRBJ1-6 TRBV7-6 TGTGCCAGCAGCTTGACGGGCCCGCAGAGCTCCTATAATTCACCCCTCCACTTT CASSLTGPQSSYNSPLHF
TRBD2 TRBJ2-1 TRBV19 TGTGCCAGTAGTATCGCGGGGGGGCGGAATGAGCAGTTCTTC CASSIAGGRNEQFF
- TRBJ2-3 TRBV6-6 TGTGCCAGCATCGGGGCTGGCACAGATACGCAGTATTTT CASIGAGTDTQYF